This TCR beta chain was identified in a study of T cell clonotyping in hematopoietic cell transplantation. Profiling relied on immunoSEQ multiplex PCR, and the TCRdb table lists in-frame clones only, not all of them. The top ten hold under 2% of the sample, which has about 69,000 clones, 90% to 96% seen once. Sample time point: recipient sample about 28 days before transplant, after cytoreduction. Germline V gives CDR1 MNHNS, CDR2 SASEGT. V was shortened by 2 bases and J by 9 bases, with 14 bases between the two germline ends. The CDR3 sequence is 14 residues long. The TCR originated in a woman in her forties or fifties with acute myeloid leukemia. Some clones in this sample may be carry-over from other donors' samples. Sequenced here: peripheral blood mononuclear cells, sampled before stem cell transplant. The chain links TRBV6-1 to TRBJ2-1, with D possibly matching TRBD2 (5 bases). CDR3 residues: CASSEPTSGSEQFF. For the CDR3, the DNA is TGTGCCAGCAGTGAACCAACCTCGGGAAGTGAGCAGTTCTTC.